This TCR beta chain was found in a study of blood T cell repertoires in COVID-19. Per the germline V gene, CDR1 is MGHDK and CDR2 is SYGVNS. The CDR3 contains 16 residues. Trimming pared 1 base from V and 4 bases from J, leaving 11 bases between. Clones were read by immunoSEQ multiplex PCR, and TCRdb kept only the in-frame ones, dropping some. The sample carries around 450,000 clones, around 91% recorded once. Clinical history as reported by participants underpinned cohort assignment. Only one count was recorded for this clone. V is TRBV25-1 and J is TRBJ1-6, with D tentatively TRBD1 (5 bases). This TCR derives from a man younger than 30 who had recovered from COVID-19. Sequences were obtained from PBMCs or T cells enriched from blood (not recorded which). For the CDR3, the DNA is TGTGCCAGCAGTGAATCTTCAACAGGATATAATTCACCCCTCCACTTT. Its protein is CASSESSTGYNSPLHF.